The rows below give T cell receptor beta chains drawn from one sample of a study of blood T cell repertoires in COVID-19. Using immunoSEQ multiplex PCR, the repertoire was profiled, and TCRdb retains in-frame clones only, with some absent. The profile shows about 51,000 clones, approximately 85% of them singletons. Sequencing was carried out using peripheral blood. All receptors come from a man in his forties or fifties with active COVID-19. Each CDR3 is given with its conserved first and last residue. Each record gives: J gene, V gene, clone size, D gene, CDR3 protein, CDR3 DNA. A D gene is named only where the DNA matches it firmly. Clone size is stated in some rows and not others, as once, few, many or a class when expanded.

TRBJ1-4 TRBV19 once TRBD1 CASNDRDEKLFF TGTGCCAGCAATGACAGGGATGAAAAACTGTTTTTT
TRBJ2-3 TRBV27 . . CASSSRWGGDPAGLKADTQYF TGTGCCAGCAGTTCACGGTGGGGGGGCGACCCAGCGGGATTGAAGGCAGATACGCAGTATTTT
TRBJ2-5 TRBV7-9 . . CAGSGVQETQYF TGTGCCGGGTCGGGGGTACAAGAGACCCAGTACTTC
TRBJ1-1 TRBV27 once TRBD1 CASSSGTGGLGTEAFF TGTGCCAGCAGTTCTGGGACAGGGGGTTTAGGCACTGAAGCTTTCTTT
TRBJ2-4 TRBV5-1 . . CASSLGQGGRNIQYF TGCGCCAGCAGCTTGGGACAGGGAGGTAGGAACATTCAGTACTTC
TRBJ2-5 TRBV5-1 . . CASSERTEATETQYF TGCGCCAGCAGCGAAAGGACGGAGGCGACAGAGACCCAGTACTTC
TRBJ2-4 TRBV19 . TRBD1 CASSRQGAAKNIQYF TGTGCCAGTAGTAGGCAGGGGGCCGCCAAAAACATTCAGTACTTC
TRBJ2-1 TRBV11-2 . . CASSSLASVNEQFF TGTGCCAGCAGCAGTTTGGCTAGCGTCAATGAGCAGTTCTTC
TRBJ1-1 TRBV6-5 . . CASRQDPGGGTEAFF TGTGCCAGCAGACAAGATCCAGGCGGCGGGACTGAAGCTTTCTTT
TRBJ2-1 TRBV27 . TRBD2 CASSLTSGGADEQFF TGTGCCAGCAGCCTGACTAGCGGGGGGGCCGATGAGCAGTTCTTC
TRBJ1-2 TRBV19 . . CASSPRGHYGYTF TGTGCCAGTAGCCCCAGAGGCCACTATGGCTACACCTTC
TRBJ2-1 TRBV21-1 . . CASIAQGGNEQFF TGTGCCAGCATCGCACAGGGGGGCAATGAGCAGTTCTTC
TRBJ2-2 TRBV25-1 . TRBD2 CASGGLAVENTGELFF TGTGCCAGCGGGGGTCTAGCGGTCGAAAACACCGGGGAGCTGTTTTTT
TRBJ1-2 TRBV27 . TRBD1 CATRDETGGSIGYTF TGTGCCACCAGGGACGAGACAGGGGGGTCTATTGGCTACACCTTC
TRBJ2-3 TRBV9 . . CASSVVGAGTDTQYF TGTGCCAGCAGCGTAGTAGGGGCGGGGACAGATACGCAGTATTTT
TRBJ2-6 TRBV6-1 . TRBD1 CASSDRTGPSSGANVLTF TGTGCCAGCAGTGACCGGACAGGCCCAAGCTCTGGGGCCAACGTCCTGACTTTC
TRBJ2-6 TRBV18 . . CASSPPSRGLPSGANVLTF TGTGCCAGCTCACCACCCAGTAGAGGGCTCCCATCTGGGGCCAACGTCCTGACTTTC
TRBJ1-2 TRBV21-1 . . CASSKCVGQHYLYGYTF TGTGCCAGCAGCAAATGTGTGGGACAGCACTACCTTTATGGCTACACCTTC
TRBJ1-3 TRBV7-2 . . CASSLVATNSLGNTIYF TGTGCCAGCAGCTTAGTGGCGACTAACTCACTCGGAAACACCATATATTTT
TRBJ2-1 TRBV19 . . CASSTTLTAGTYNEQFF TGTGCCAGTAGTACAACCTTGACAGCGGGCACCTACAATGAGCAGTTCTTC
TRBJ1-2 TRBV15 . . CATSRDKTGGYTF TGTGCCACCAGCAGAGATAAGACGGGTGGCTACACCTTC
TRBJ1-6 TRBV18 . . CASSPPGVSSPLHF TGTGCCAGCTCACCACCAGGGGTTAGTTCACCCCTCCACTTT
TRBJ2-2 TRBV19 . . CASNSGAGGELFF TGTGCCAGTAATTCGGGAGCGGGTGGGGAGCTGTTTTTT
TRBJ2-5 TRBV4-2 . . CASSQDTDYLRETQYF TGTGCCAGCAGCCAAGATACGGACTACCTCAGGGAGACCCAGTACTTC
TRBJ2-3 TRBV10-1 . TRBD2 CASSDPSGNRRDTQYF TGCGCCAGCAGTGATCCTAGCGGGAATCGCCGGGATACGCAGTATTTT
TRBJ2-3 TRBV3-1/TRBV3-2 . TRBD1 CASSPQGALVTDTQYF TGTGCCAGCAGCCCACAGGGGGCGCTTGTCACAGATACGCAGTATTTT
TRBJ2-7 TRBV30 . TRBD1 CAWTPGQGVYEQYF TGTGCCTGGACACCGGGACAGGGGGTTTACGAGCAGTACTTC
TRBJ2-1 TRBV15 . TRBD1 CATSSNGQGDEQFF TGTGCCACCAGCAGCAATGGACAGGGCGATGAGCAGTTCTTC
TRBJ1-1 TRBV7-9 . . CASSLVRGVVEAFF TGTGCCAGCAGCTTAGTTCGGGGAGTGGTTGAAGCTTTCTTT
TRBJ1-2 TRBV27 . TRBD1 CASSRTGTLGYTF TGTGCCAGCAGTCGGACAGGGACCTTGGGCTACACCTTC
TRBJ1-2 TRBV14 . TRBD1 CASSLRTGGHYGYTF TGTGCCAGCAGCCTCCGGACAGGGGGCCACTATGGCTACACCTTC
TRBJ2-3 TRBV5-1 . . CASSFVAPGADTQYF TGCGCCAGCAGCTTTGTCGCGCCCGGGGCAGATACGCAGTATTTT
TRBJ2-5 TRBV19 . TRBD1 CASGDRRGQETHYF TGTGCCAGTGGAGACCGCAGGGGGCAAGAGACCCATTACTTC
TRBJ2-1 TRBV7-3 . TRBD2 CASSPGTSGRDEQFF TGTGCCAGCAGCCCTGGGACTAGCGGGAGGGATGAGCAGTTCTTC
TRBJ2-5 TRBV7-2 . TRBD2 CASSLAGGRETQYF TGTGCCAGCAGCCTAGCGGGGGGTCGAGAGACCCAGTACTTC
TRBJ2-1 TRBV9 . TRBD2 CASSGTGGSYNEQFF TGTGCCAGCAGCGGCACGGGAGGCTCCTACAATGAGCAGTTCTTC
TRBJ1-1 TRBV20-1 . . CSASRGRYTEAFF TGCAGTGCTAGTAGAGGAAGGTACACTGAAGCTTTCTTT
TRBJ1-4 TRBV6-2/TRBV6-3 . TRBD1 CASSAQGTKLFF TGTGCCAGCAGCGCACAGGGGACAAAACTGTTTTTT
TRBJ2-3 TRBV29-1 . TRBD2 CSVEEAGGLPDTQYF TGCAGCGTTGAAGAGGCGGGGGGGCTTCCAGATACGCAGTATTTT
TRBJ2-1 TRBV28 . . CASSSGSTYNEQFF TGTGCCAGCAGTTCGGGGAGCACATACAATGAGCAGTTCTTC
TRBJ2-1 TRBV5-4 . . CASKLGLNNEQFF TGTGCCAGCAAGCTTGGGCTGAACAATGAGCAGTTCTTC
TRBJ2-5 TRBV11-3 . . CASSLWGGEGTQYF TGTGCCAGCAGCTTATGGGGGGGCGAAGGGACCCAGTACTTC
TRBJ1-5 TRBV18 . TRBD1 CASSLGTGEVSNQPQHF TGTGCCAGCTCACTTGGGACAGGGGAAGTGAGCAATCAGCCCCAGCATTTT
TRBJ2-3 TRBV6-5 . . CASSSGTQATDTQYF TGTGCCAGCAGTTCCGGGACTCAAGCCACAGATACGCAGTATTTT
TRBJ1-1 TRBV5-6 . . CASSGGVNTEAFF TGTGCCAGCAGCGGGGGCGTGAACACTGAAGCTTTCTTT
TRBJ2-1 TRBV19 . TRBD2 CASSTLLAGANNEQFF TGTGCCAGTAGTACCCTGCTAGCGGGAGCAAACAATGAGCAGTTCTTC
TRBJ1-1 TRBV5-1 . . CASSPGTSQNTEAFF TGCGCCAGCAGCCCAGGGACTTCCCAGAACACTGAAGCTTTCTTT
TRBJ1-2 TRBV6-5 . . CASSFDRRSGYTF TGTGCCAGCAGTTTTGACAGGAGATCTGGCTACACCTTC
TRBJ2-7 TRBV19 . TRBD1 CASSMRTGGHEQYF TGTGCCAGTAGTATGCGGACAGGGGGCCACGAGCAGTACTTC
TRBJ1-1 TRBV5-1 once TRBD1 CASSSAPTGGTEAFF TGCGCCAGCAGCTCGGCCCCGACAGGGGGCACTGAAGCTTTCTTT
TRBJ2-1 TRBV3-1/TRBV3-2 . . CASSPSTSYNEQFF TGTGCCAGCAGCCCCAGCACTAGTTACAATGAGCAGTTCTTC
TRBJ2-3 TRBV7-8 . . CASSLAGGTDTQYF TGTGCCAGCAGCTTAGCGGGGGGAACAGATACGCAGTATTTT
TRBJ1-5 TRBV7-2 . . CASSFSNQPQHF TGTGCCAGCAGCTTCAGTAATCAGCCCCAGCATTTT
TRBJ2-1 TRBV6-5 . . CASNPGNYNEQFF TGTGCCAGCAACCCAGGGAATTACAATGAGCAGTTCTTC
TRBJ1-5 TRBV7-8 few TRBD1 CASSLNGGQGDQPQHF TGTGCCAGCAGCTTAAACGGTGGCCAGGGGGATCAGCCCCAGCATTTT
TRBJ2-5 TRBV7-8 . . CASGGEETQYF TGTGCCAGCGGGGGCGAAGAGACCCAGTACTTC
TRBJ2-2 TRBV4-3 . TRBD1 CASSHQPPTGVRSGELFF TGCGCCAGCAGCCACCAACCCCCGACAGGGGTAAGGTCCGGGGAGCTGTTTTTT
TRBJ1-2 TRBV7-2 . . CASSATGYYGYTF TGTGCCAGCAGCGCCACAGGGTACTATGGCTACACCTTC
TRBJ1-6 TRBV4-1 few TRBD1 CASSQDGGQGLSPLHF TGCGCCAGCAGCCAAGATGGGGGACAGGGATTGTCACCCCTCCACTTT